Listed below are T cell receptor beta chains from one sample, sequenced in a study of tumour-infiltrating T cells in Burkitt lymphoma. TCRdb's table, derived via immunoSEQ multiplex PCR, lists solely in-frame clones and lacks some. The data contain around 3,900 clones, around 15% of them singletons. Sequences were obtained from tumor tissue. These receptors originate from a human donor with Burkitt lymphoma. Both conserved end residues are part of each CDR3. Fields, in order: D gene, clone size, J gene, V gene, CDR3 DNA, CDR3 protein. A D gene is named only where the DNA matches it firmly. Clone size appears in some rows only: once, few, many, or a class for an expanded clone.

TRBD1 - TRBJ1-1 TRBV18 TGTGCCAGCTCACCACCTTCGGGACAGCCCGAGGCTTTCTTT CASSPPSGQPEAFF
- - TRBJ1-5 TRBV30 TGTGCCTGGAGTCCTCACCGCAATCAGCCCCAGCATTTT CAWSPHRNQPQHF
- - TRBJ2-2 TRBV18 TGTGCCAGCTCACTTAGCGACACCGGGGAGCTGTTTTTT CASSLSDTGELFF
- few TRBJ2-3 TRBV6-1 TGTGCCAGCAGTGTACAGATATCCACAGATACGCAGTATTTT CASSVQISTDTQYF
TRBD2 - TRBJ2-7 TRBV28 TGTGCCAGCCTCAATACGGGGTGGGGACTAGCGGAAACCTACGAGCAGTACTTC CASLNTGWGLAETYEQYF
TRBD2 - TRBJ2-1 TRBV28 TGTGCCAGCTCGGGACTAGCGGGAGGATTAGGCCTTTACAATGAGCAGTTCTTC CASSGLAGGLGLYNEQFF
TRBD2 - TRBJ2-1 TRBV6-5 TGTGCCAGCAGTTACGGACTAGCTAGCTCCTACAATAAGCAGTTCTTC CASSYGLASSYNKQFF
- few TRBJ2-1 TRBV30 TGTGCCTCCAGCCCGGGACGGAGGCGCAATGAGCAGTTCTTC CASSPGRRRNEQFF
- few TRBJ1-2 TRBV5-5 TGTGCCAGCAGCTTGGGGGGTCCCTCAGGGTATGGCTACACCTTC CASSLGGPSGYGYTF
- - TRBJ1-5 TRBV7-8 TGTGCCAGCAGCTTAGTATCCGGGGGTCAGCCCCAGCATTTT CASSLVSGGQPQHF
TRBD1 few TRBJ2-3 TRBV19 TGTGCCAGTAGTCGCAGGACAGGCATCGCTAGCACAGATACGCAGTATTTT CASSRRTGIASTDTQYF
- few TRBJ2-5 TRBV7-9 TGTGCCAGCAGCCAACACGTAGAGACCCAGTACTTC CASSQHVETQYF
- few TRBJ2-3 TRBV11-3 TGTGCCAGCAGAAAGGGGTATAGCGTCCCCCTGGGGGCAGATACGCAGTATTTT CASRKGYSVPLGADTQYF
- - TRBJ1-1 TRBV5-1 TGCGCCAGCAGCGCCCGGACAAGCTTGAACACTGAAGCTTTCTTT CASSARTSLNTEAFF
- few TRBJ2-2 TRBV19 TGTGCCAGTAGTATAAGGGGCGGCTCAGACACCGGGGAGCTGTTTTTT CASSIRGGSDTGELFF
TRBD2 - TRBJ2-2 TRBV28 TGTGCCAGCAGTGTAACTAGCGGGAGTCGTGACGGGGAGCTGTTTTTT CASSVTSGSRDGELFF
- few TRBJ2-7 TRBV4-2 TGTGCCAGCAGCCAAGCCGGGGGCTGGTACGAGCAGTACTTC CASSQAGGWYEQYF
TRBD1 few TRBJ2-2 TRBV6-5 TGTGCCAGCAGTTCTCCGGGACAGAGCACCGGGGAGCTGTTTTTT CASSSPGQSTGELFF